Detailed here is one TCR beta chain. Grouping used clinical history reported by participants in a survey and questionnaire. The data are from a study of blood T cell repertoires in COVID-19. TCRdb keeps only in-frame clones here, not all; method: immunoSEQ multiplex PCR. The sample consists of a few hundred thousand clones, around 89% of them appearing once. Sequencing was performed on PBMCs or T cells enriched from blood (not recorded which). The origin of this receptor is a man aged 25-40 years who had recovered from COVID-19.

CDR3 loop: CASSFGSGGGYNEQFF. The CDR3 DNA follows: TGTGCCAGCAGCTTTGGTTCCGGCGGGGGCTACAATGAGCAGTTCTTC. This chain connects TRBV7-9 to TRBJ2-1, with 7 nucleotides matching TRBD2. Germline V lookup: CDR1 SEHNR, CDR2 FQNEAQ (reference sequence). Trimming removed 3 bases from V and 3 bases from J; junction bases left unmatched: 8. The CDR3 loop spans 16 amino acids.